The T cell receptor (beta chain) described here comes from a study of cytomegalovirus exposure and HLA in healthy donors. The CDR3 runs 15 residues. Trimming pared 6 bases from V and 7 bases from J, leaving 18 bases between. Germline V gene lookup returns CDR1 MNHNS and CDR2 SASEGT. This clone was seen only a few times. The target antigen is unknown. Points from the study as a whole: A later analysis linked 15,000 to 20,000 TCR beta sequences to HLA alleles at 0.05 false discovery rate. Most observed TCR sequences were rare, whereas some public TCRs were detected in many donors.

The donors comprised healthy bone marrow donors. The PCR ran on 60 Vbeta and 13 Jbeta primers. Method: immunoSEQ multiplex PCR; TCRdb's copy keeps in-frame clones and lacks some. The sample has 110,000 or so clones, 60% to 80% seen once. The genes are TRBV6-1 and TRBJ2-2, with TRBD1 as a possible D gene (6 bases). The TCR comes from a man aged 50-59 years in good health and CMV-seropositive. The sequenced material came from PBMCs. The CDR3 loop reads CASSELWGRGGELFF. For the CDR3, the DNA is TGTGCCAGCAGCGAACTTTGGGGCAGGGGCGGGGAGCTGTTTTTT.